This T cell receptor beta chain was identified during a study of blood T cells in healthy people across ages. General study findings and limits: TCR beta diversity per million T cells fell roughly linearly with age.

Primers used in a second PCR of about 6 to 11 cycles were a sample-barcoded 5' primer and a J-beta primer mix. TCRdb recomputed calls from the 5' RACE reads with MiXCR, one row per CDR3 protein. The data contain about 780,000 distinct CDR3 sequences, 62% of them seen just once; the ten biggest clones take up about a quarter. Germline-derived CDR1 and CDR2 are DFQATT and SNEGSKA (reference sequence). V trimming: 3 bases; J trimming: 8 bases; junction bases outside the gene matches: 16. This CDR3 region has 16 residues. A note on this clonotype: Its antigen is currently unknown.

This TCR was sampled from a man aged 25 to 40 in good health. The genes are TRBV20-1 and TRBJ1-2; 9 positions match TRBD1. Sequencing was performed on blood. The CDR3 sequence is CSASLRPGQGVRGYTF. CDR3 bases: TGCAGTGCTAGTTTGCGTCCGGGACAGGGCGTACGAGGCTACACCTTC.